This TCR beta chain was profiled in a study of T cell repertoires in cytomegalovirus infection. The CDR3 is made up of 17 amino acids. The J segment lost 5 bases and the V segment lost 10 bases, leaving 22 bases of the junction unmatched. Germline V gene lookup returns CDR1 MDHEN and CDR2 SYDVKM. TCRdb recomputed calls from the reads with MiXCR, one row per CDR3 protein. In the table there are some 560,000 distinct CDR3 sequences, approximately 40% of which are singletons. About this clonotype: Its antigen remains unknown.

The specimen comprised cultured PBMCs, sampled from culture after CMV antigen stimulation. The TCR originated in a human donor in good health (CMV status not recorded). Some clones in this sample may be carry-over from other donors' samples. The genes are TRBV28 and TRBJ1-2, with 7 bases matching TRBD1. CDR3 loop: CATKRGIYRTGLYGYTF. For the CDR3, the DNA is TGTGCCACCAAGAGGGGTATTTATCGGACAGGACTTTATGGCTACACCTTC.